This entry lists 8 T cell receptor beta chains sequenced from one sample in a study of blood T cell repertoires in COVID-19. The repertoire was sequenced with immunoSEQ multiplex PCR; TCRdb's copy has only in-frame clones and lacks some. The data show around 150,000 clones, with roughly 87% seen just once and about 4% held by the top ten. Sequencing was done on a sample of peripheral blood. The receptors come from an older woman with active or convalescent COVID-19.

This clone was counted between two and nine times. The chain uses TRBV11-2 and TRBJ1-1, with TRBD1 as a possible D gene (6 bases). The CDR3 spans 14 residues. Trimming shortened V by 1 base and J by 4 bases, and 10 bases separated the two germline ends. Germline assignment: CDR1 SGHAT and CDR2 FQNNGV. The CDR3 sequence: CASSLVRGGTEAFF. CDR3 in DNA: TGTGCCAGCAGCTTAGTAAGGGGGGGCACTGAAGCTTTCTTT.

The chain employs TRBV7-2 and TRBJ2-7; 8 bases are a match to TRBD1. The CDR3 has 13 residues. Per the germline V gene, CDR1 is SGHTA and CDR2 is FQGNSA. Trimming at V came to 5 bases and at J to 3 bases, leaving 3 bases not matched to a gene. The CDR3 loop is CASSVGTGYEQYF. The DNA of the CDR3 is TGTGCCAGCAGCGTAGGGACAGGCTACGAGCAGTACTTC.

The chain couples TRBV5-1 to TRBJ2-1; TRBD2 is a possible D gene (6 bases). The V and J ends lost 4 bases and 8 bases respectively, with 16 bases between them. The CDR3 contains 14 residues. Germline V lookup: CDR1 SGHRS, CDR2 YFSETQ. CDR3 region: CASSLGWEADEQFF. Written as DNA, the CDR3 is TGCGCCAGCAGCCTGGGCTGGGAGGCGGATGAGCAGTTCTTC.

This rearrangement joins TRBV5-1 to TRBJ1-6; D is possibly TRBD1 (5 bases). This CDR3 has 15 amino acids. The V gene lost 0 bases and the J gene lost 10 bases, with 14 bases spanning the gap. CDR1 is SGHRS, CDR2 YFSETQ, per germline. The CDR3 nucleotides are TGCGCCAGCAGCTTGGAAGGGGCCAGGGAATCACCCCTCCACTTT. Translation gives CASSLEGARESPLHF.

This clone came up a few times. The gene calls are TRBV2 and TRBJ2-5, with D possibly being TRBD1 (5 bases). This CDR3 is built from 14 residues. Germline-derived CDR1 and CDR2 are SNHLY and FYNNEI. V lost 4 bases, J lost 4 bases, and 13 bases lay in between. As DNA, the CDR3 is TGTGCCAGCAGTGGACCAGGGTTAGTAGAGACCCAGTACTTC. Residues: CASSGPGLVETQYF.

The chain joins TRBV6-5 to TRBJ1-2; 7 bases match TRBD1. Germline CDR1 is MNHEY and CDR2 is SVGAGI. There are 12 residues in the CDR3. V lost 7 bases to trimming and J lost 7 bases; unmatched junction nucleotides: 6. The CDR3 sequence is CASTAGGSGYTF. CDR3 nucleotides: TGTGCCAGCACCGCAGGGGGTTCTGGCTACACCTTC.

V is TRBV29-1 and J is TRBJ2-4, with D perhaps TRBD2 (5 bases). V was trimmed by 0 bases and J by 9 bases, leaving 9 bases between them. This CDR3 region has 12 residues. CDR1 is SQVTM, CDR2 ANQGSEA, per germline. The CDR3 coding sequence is TGCAGCGTTGAAGATGAGGGTGGCATTCAGTACTTC. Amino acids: CSVEDEGGIQYF.

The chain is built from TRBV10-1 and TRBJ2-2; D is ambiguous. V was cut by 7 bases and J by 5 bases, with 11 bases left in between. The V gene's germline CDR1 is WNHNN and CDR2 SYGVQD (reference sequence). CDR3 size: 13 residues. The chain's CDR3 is CASKAGGTGELFF. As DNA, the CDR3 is TGCGCCAGCAAGGCAGGTGGGACCGGGGAGCTGTTTTTT.